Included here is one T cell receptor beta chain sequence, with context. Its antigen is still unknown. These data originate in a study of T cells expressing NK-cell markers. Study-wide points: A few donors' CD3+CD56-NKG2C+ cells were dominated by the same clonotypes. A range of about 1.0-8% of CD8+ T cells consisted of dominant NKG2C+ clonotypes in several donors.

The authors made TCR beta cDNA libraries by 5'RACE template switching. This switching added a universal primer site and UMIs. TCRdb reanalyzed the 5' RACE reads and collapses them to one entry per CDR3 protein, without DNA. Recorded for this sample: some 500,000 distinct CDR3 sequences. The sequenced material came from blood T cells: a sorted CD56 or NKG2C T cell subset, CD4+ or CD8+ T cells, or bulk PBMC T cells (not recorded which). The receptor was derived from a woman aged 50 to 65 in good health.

CDR3 loop: CSADSAGTNYGYTF. The J gene is TRBJ1-2, the V gene TRBV20-1. The CDR3 extends over 14 amino acids. The germline V gene encodes CDR1 DFQATT and CDR2 SNEGSKA (reference sequence).